These 23 T cell receptor beta chains originate from one sample sequenced in a study of shared clonotypes between healthy human individuals. TCRdb's table, derived via immunoSEQ multiplex PCR, lists solely in-frame clones and lacks some. The sample has fewer than 1.8 million clones; roughly 98.5% are singletons. The sample taken for sequencing was naive CD4+ T cells sorted from blood. Stated subset: CD45RA+ positively selected. Source of these receptors: a man in his thirties or forties in good health.

V is TRBV14 and J is TRBJ2-1, with a weak D call TRBD2 (5 bases). This CDR3 contains 15 residues. V lost 9 bases, J lost 12 bases, and 27 bases lay in between. Per the germline V gene, CDR1 is SGHDN and CDR2 is FVKESK. The CDR3 DNA reads as TGTGCCAGAACCCGGGGTAGATGTACGGGTGGAGGGCAGTTCTTC. Its protein product is CARTRGRCTGGGQFF.

V usage is TRBV30 and J usage is TRBJ2-1; 13 bases are shared with TRBD2. Germline V CDR1 and CDR2: GTSNPN, SVGIG (reference sequence). This CDR3 has 14 amino acids. The J segment lost 7 bases and the V segment lost 7 bases, leaving 7 bases of the junction unmatched. The chain's CDR3 is CAFLTSGRENEQFF. As DNA, the CDR3 is TGTGCCTTCCTAACTAGCGGGAGGGAGAATGAGCAGTTCTTC. The variable domain in full, with the rest retrieved from reference TRBV30 and TRBJ2-1, is SQTIHQWPATLVQPVGSPLSLECTVEGTSNPNLYWYRQAAGRGLQLLFYSVGIGQISSEVPQNLSASRPQDRQFILSSKKLLLSDSGFYLCAFLTSGRENEQFFGPGTRLTVL.

V gene TRBV11-3 combines with J gene TRBJ2-3, with TRBD1 identical over 10 bases. The CDR3 sequence is 15 residues long. Germline V lookup: CDR1 SGHNT, CDR2 YENEEA. V lost 4 bases, J lost 4 bases, and 5 bases stayed unmatched. This CDR3 reads CASSSTGGFSDTQYF. In nucleotides, the CDR3 is TGTGCCAGCAGCTCGACAGGGGGCTTTTCAGATACGCAGTATTTT.

On this clone itself: Different DNA sequences within this sample yield the same CDR3. This rearrangement joins TRBV5-1 to TRBJ2-2; D might be TRBD1 (6 bases). Trimming took 6 bases from V and 1 from J, leaving 13 bases between them. The CDR3 is made up of 15 amino acids. The germline V gene encodes CDR1 SGHRS and CDR2 YFSETQ. CDR3 bases: TGCGCCAGCATGCAGGGGACCGGGAACACCGGGGAGCTGTTTTTT. Amino acid sequence: CASMQGTGNTGELFF.

The V and J genes are TRBV18 and TRBJ1-3; D is unresolved. CDR1 is KGHSH, CDR2 LQKENI, per germline. The V end lost 3 bases, the J end lost 6 bases, and 24 bases lay between the germline ends. The CDR3 spans 18 residues. The DNA for the CDR3 is TGTGCCAGCTCACCGGATTACAGAGAACTTGGAGGGATAAACACCATATATTTT. Its translation: CASSPDYRELGGINTIYF. Variable domain in full (rest from reference TRBV18 and TRBJ1-3): NAGVMQNPRHLVRRRGQEARLRCSPMKGHSHVYWYRQLPEEGLKFMVYLQKENIIDESGMPKERFSAEFPKEGPSILRIQQVVRGDSAAYFCASSPDYRELGGINTIYFGEGSWLTVV.

The chain employs TRBV28 and TRBJ1-5; 7 nucleotides align to TRBD1. V shed 3 bases and J 5 bases; nucleotides not matched to a gene: 10. This CDR3 has 16 amino acids. Germline CDR1 MDHEN, CDR2 SYDVKM. Here the CDR3 reads CASSFGGQGGYQPQHF. DNA for the CDR3: TGTGCCAGCAGTTTTGGGGGCCAGGGGGGTTATCAGCCCCAGCATTTT.

This clone appeared a single time. The CDR3: CASSPGQVRTDTQYF. In nucleotides, the CDR3 is TGCGCCAGCAGCCCGGGACAGGTTCGGACAGATACGCAGTATTTT. The genes are TRBV5-1 and TRBJ2-3, with 8 bases lining up with TRBD1. The germline CDR1 and CDR2 sequences are SGHRS and YFSETQ. After removal of 4 bases from V and 3 bases from J, the junction contained 7 bases not matched to a gene. The CDR3 is 15 amino acids.

J is TRBJ2-1 and V is TRBV6-4; D gene ambiguous. Germline V lookup: CDR1 MRHNA, CDR2 SNTAGT. Trimming stripped 3 bases from V and 0 bases from J, with 3 bases between. CDR3 length equals 13 residues. The CDR3 region is CASSESSYNEQFF. The CDR3 bases are TGTGCCAGCAGTGAGAGCTCCTACAATGAGCAGTTCTTC.

The chain couples TRBV9 to TRBJ1-5, with D tentatively TRBD1 (5 bases). The germline gives CDR1 SGDLS, CDR2 YYNGEE. The CDR3 sequence is 14 residues long. The V gene lost 4 bases and the J gene lost 4 bases, with 12 bases spanning the gap. In DNA form, the CDR3 reads TGTGCCAGCAGCCCCCGACAGACTAATCAGCCCCAGCATTTT. Its protein is CASSPRQTNQPQHF.

This chain uses TRBV5-1 with TRBJ2-1; TRBD1 might be the D (6 bases). The CDR3 totals 15 residues. From germline, CDR1 is SGHRS and CDR2 YFSETQ. V dropped 2 bases and J dropped 2 bases, with 11 bases sitting between them. The CDR3 spells CASSFGTKTYNEQFF. The DNA of the CDR3 is TGCGCCAGCAGCTTCGGGACAAAGACCTACAATGAGCAGTTCTTC.

The genes are TRBV14 and TRBJ2-7, with 10 nucleotides matching TRBD1. V lost 3 bases, J lost 1 base, and 3 bases stayed unmatched. Germline CDR1 reads SGHDN; CDR2 reads FVKESK. The CDR3 consists of 15 residues. The CDR3 loop is CASSQPGQGSYEQYF. The CDR3 DNA follows: TGTGCCAGCAGCCAGCCGGGACAGGGGTCCTACGAGCAGTACTTC.

The chain has TRBV5-1 and TRBJ2-2, with 10 bases identical to TRBD2. V lost 1 base and J lost 1; bases outside the gene matches: 4. The CDR3 runs 17 residues. Germline CDR1 is SGHRS and CDR2 is YFSETQ. The CDR3 nucleotides are TGCGCCAGCAGCTTGAGGCGGACTAGCGGGAACACCGGGGAGCTGTTTTTT. Protein product: CASSLRRTSGNTGELFF.

The chain couples TRBV9 to TRBJ2-7; D perhaps matches TRBD2 (5 bases). Trimming removed 4 bases at V and 7 bases at J, with 18 bases between. This CDR3 is built from 14 residues. Per germline, CDR1 SGDLS and CDR2 YYNGEE. This CDR3 is CASSFSGDVREQYF. The DNA of the CDR3 is TGTGCCAGCAGCTTCAGCGGTGACGTACGGGAGCAGTACTTC.

CDR3 sequence: CASRNLAGPYEQYF. The CDR3 bases are TGTGCCAGCAGGAACCTAGCGGGACCCTACGAGCAGTACTTC. V and J are TRBV27 and TRBJ2-7; 9 nucleotides match TRBD2. CDR1 is MNHEY, CDR2 SMNVEV, per germline (reference sequence). The J segment lost 2 bases and the V segment lost 6 bases, leaving 5 bases of the junction unmatched. The CDR3 contains 14 residues.

The V call is TRBV27, the J call TRBJ2-6, with D maybe TRBD1 (6 bases). The CDR3 loop spans 17 amino acids. The V gene's germline CDR1 is MNHEY and CDR2 SMNVEV (reference sequence). Trimming shortened V by 9 bases and J by 2 bases, and 20 bases separated the two germline ends. CDR3 in DNA: TGTGCCAGTACCAGACAGGCCTTGAACCCTGGGGCCAACGTCCTGACTTTC. It yields the protein CASTRQALNPGANVLTF.

V and J are TRBV2 and TRBJ2-2; 9 bases align to TRBD1. Per the germline V gene, CDR1 is SNHLY and CDR2 is FYNNEI. The CDR3 runs 14 residues. V was clipped by 5 bases and J by 7 bases; unmatched bases: 5. The CDR3 is CASSLGTGLGELFF. CDR3 in DNA: TGTGCCAGCAGTCTGGGGACAGGGCTCGGGGAGCTGTTTTTT.

V gene TRBV19 combines with J gene TRBJ1-2; D call uncertain. CDR1 is LNHDA and CDR2 is SQIVND in the germline V gene (reference sequence). Between the trimmed V and J ends, which lost 7 bases and 5 bases, there was a span of 20 bases. The CDR3 covers 15 residues. DNA of the CDR3: TGTGCCAGTAAAGGGCCGGGTCGAACTTCGTATGGCTACACCTTC. It yields the protein CASKGPGRTSYGYTF.

This chain connects TRBV28 to TRBJ2-1, with 9 bases lining up with TRBD2. Looked up from germline, CDR1 is MDHEN and CDR2 is SYDVKM. With 5 bases clipped from V and 4 bases from J, the junction kept 6 bases outside the gene matches. The CDR3 is 15 residues long. The chain's CDR3 is CASSGLAGPYNEQFF. The DNA of the CDR3 is TGTGCCAGCAGTGGCCTAGCGGGACCATACAATGAGCAGTTCTTC. Drawing the rest from reference TRBV28 and TRBJ2-1, the complete variable domain is DVKVTQSSRYLVKRTGEKVFLECVQDMDHENMFWYRQDPGLGLRLIYFSYDVKMKEKGDIPEGYSVSREKKERFSLILESASTNQTSMYLCASSGLAGPYNEQFFGPGTRLTVL.

V gene TRBV7-3 combines with J gene TRBJ2-3; 9 bases are a match to TRBD2. Germline trimming cut 2 bases from V and 2 bases from J; bases unmatched to any gene: 2. This CDR3 is 15 amino acids long. Germline V gives CDR1 SGHTA, CDR2 FQGTGA. CDR3 in amino acids: CASSLASGNTDTQYF. The CDR3, as DNA: TGTGCCAGCAGCTTAGCTAGCGGGAACACAGATACGCAGTATTTT.

The J gene is TRBJ2-5, the V gene TRBV18; possible D gene TRBD1, 6 bases. Germline-derived CDR1 and CDR2 are KGHSH and LQKENI. V dropped 3 bases and J dropped 4 bases, with 9 bases sitting between them. The CDR3 loop spans 13 amino acids. The CDR3 nucleotides read TGTGCCAGCTCACCCCGGGACACAGAGACCCAGTACTTC. Translation gives CASSPRDTETQYF.

The chain uses TRBV6-1 and TRBJ1-1; D unresolved. Trimming stripped 6 bases from V and 7 bases from J, with 9 bases between. From germline, CDR1 is MNHNS and CDR2 SASEGT. The CDR3 consists of 11 residues. This chain's CDR3 is CASSPAIEAFF. DNA for the CDR3: TGTGCCAGCAGCCCTGCTATTGAAGCTTTCTTT.

The V gene is TRBV5-1, the J gene TRBJ2-1, with 10 bases fitting TRBD1. The germline CDR1 and CDR2 sequences are SGHRS and YFSETQ. J lost 8 bases, V lost 0 bases, and 2 bases had no gene match. The CDR3 contains 14 residues. The CDR3 spells CASSLGGQGDEQFF. The DNA of the CDR3 is TGCGCCAGCAGCTTGGGAGGACAGGGGGATGAGCAGTTCTTC. The full variable domain, rest sourced from reference TRBV5-1 and TRBJ2-1, is KAGVTQTPRYLIKTRGQQVTLSCSPISGHRSVSWYQQTPGQGLQFLFEYFSETQRNKGNFPGRFSGRQFSNSRSEMNVSTLELGDSALYLCASSLGGQGDEQFFGPGTRLTVL.

This clone has just one count. The V gene is TRBV5-4, the J gene TRBJ2-7, with D unclear. Germline CDR1 SGHNT, CDR2 YYREEE (reference sequence). The CDR3 extends over 15 amino acids. The V and J ends lost 0 bases and 3 bases respectively, with 13 bases between them. CDR3 sequence: CASSLEASSLYEQYF. As DNA, the CDR3 is TGTGCCAGCAGCTTGGAAGCAAGCTCGCTCTACGAGCAGTACTTC.